This T cell receptor beta chain came from a study of shared clonotypes between healthy human individuals (dated by TCRdb to about 2020). Background on the whole study: The cohort included a few men and a couple of women between 18 and 49 years of age. For each donor, CD4 naive and CD4 memory were each run on three plates, CD8 naive on two plates, and CD8 memory on one plate. Different laboratories and diverse techniques were used to prepare libraries and sequence TCR repertoires, to increase sequencing depth and limit assay-specific biases. Blood TCR repertoires of four to six healthy adults were deeply sequenced to estimate repertoire size and the extent of clonotype sharing between individuals. Per donor, leukapheresis produced somewhere between about 0.85 and 9.5 billion PBMCs. What the study reported, not specific to this receptor: Sampling was restricted to blood, and TCR repertoires in tissues likely differ from the TCR repertoires found in blood. The small number of donors limited the genetic and exposure-history diversity represented. Compared with non-shared clonotypes, clonotypes shared by all four sorted-subset donors had higher generation probabilities. Naive subsets generally had larger estimated clonotype richness than memory subsets. When several donors were compared, the shared fraction of clonotypes was around 4.6% for naive CD4, roughly 3.4% for naive CD8, 2% to 2.5% for memory CD4, and around 0.4% for memory CD8. Incomplete sequencing was indicated by rarefaction of sorted-subset datasets, despite the large sequencing depth. Based on pairwise subsampling, the degree of clonotype sharing among donors was expected to be affected by sequencing depth.

Using the deep immunoSEQ assay, TCR CDR3 regions were amplified from genomic DNA by multiplex PCR. For each cell subset, the extracted genomic DNA was distributed evenly across all wells of several immunoSEQ 96-well plates, and each plate served as one replicate. For sorted subsets, each replicate PCR was loaded with roughly 0.2 ug genomic DNA, equivalent to roughly 30,000 T cell genomes. Purified libraries were measured with a Qubit 3.0 fluorometer, size-checked on a Bioanalyzer 2100, and measured again with the KAPA Library Quantification kit. Each immunoSEQ 96-well plate was sequenced on its own single-read 150-cycle Illumina NextSeq 550 flow cell. As for how the authors treated the data: Because the immunoSEQ output held only junctional sequences and lacked quality scores, the filtering could not match the filtering applied to full-length reads. To assign V/J genes and CDR3, sequences were annotated against IMGT germline references using PyIR, a Python wrapper for IgBLAST v1.9. Reads were filtered out if the reads had weak V/J assignments (E-value above 1e-6), no CDR3, stop codons, out-of-frame junctions, or ambiguous translated residues. V3J clonotypes were defined as sequences sharing the same inferred V gene, J gene, and CDR3 amino acid sequence. Percentage overlap between repertoires was computed as shared unique clonotypes divided by the size of the smaller repertoire. Three approaches were used to assess repertoire richness: RTK rarefaction, the Chao1 estimator, and Recon v2.1 estimates of unobserved clonotypes. OLGA was used to compute generation probabilities for all TCRbeta clonotypes that the gDNA method yielded from a handful of donors. TCRdb took over this immuneACCESS table, retaining in-frame rearrangements with V and J assigned. Such tables are incomplete; in checked studies, under half of the missing clones stem from an unresolved V gene, and the remainder is unexplained. V and J calls and clone size follow that table, whereas D and trimming were derived from the DNA. Recorded for this sample are over 2,000,000 clones; 93% of them occurred a single time. Approximately 1.7% of the sample belongs to the ten largest clones.

For this clone: Its antigen target is currently unknown. No base quality values were provided; no much bigger clone lies one nucleotide off.

Reading the germline V gene (reference sequence) gives CDR1 MNHEY and CDR2 SMNVEV. The CDR3 runs 16 residues from the cysteine to the phenylalanine. Just CDR3 DNA is preserved here, 48 bases in frame from base 1. V trim: 7 bases; J trim: 1 base; unmatched bases: 3. CD8 naive samples consisted of CD45RO-negative cells that were positively selected for CCR7, yielding a CD45RA+CCR7+ population without TemRA cells. Healthy HIV-negative adults with no recently reported acute infections or vaccinations were included as donors. Only Caucasian adults living in Nashville, Tennessee, USA were represented among the donors. Blood was obtained by leukapheresis, after which PBMCs were separated by Ficoll-Histopaque density gradient centrifugation and cryopreserved in liquid nitrogen vapor phase. Analytical flow cytometry was used to check the purity and quantity of each magnetically sorted T cell population. Each sorted fraction had its genomic DNA isolated and then quantified by UV absorbance on a Nanodrop 2000c.

The chain links TRBV27 with TRBJ2-1; TRBD2 fits 14 bases in the junction. The sequenced sample was naive CD8+ T cells from PBMCs. The cell subset or site label on this specimen signifies: CD45RA+CCR7+. This receptor was obtained from a man aged 18 to 29 in good health. Some clones in this sample may be carry-over from other donors' samples. Read as DNA, the sequence is TGTGCCAGCATAGGGACTAGCGGGAGTTCCTACAATGAGCAGTTCTTC. Translated, it gives CASIGTSGSSYNEQFF.